The T cell receptor beta chain described here comes from a study of cytomegalovirus exposure and HLA in healthy donors. Study-wide background: It was reported in a later analysis that the same platform had been used for the approximately 120 validation repertoires as for the roughly 650 first-cohort repertoires.

This clone turned up a few times. Measured with immunoSEQ multiplex PCR; TCRdb has only the in-frame clones, and not every one. The profile shows about 98,000 clones, approximately 90% of them singletons. This CDR3 has 13 residues. Trimming removed 2 bases at V and 6 bases at J, with 8 bases between. CDR1 is MNHEY and CDR2 is SMNVEV in the germline V gene (reference sequence). Sequenced sample: PBMCs. The chain links TRBV27 to TRBJ2-1; D remains ambiguous. The clonotype was recovered from a woman aged 30 to 39 in good health and CMV-seronegative. The CDR3 sequence: CASSLRPGNEQFF. The CDR3 coding sequence is TGTGCCAGCAGTTTAAGACCAGGCAATGAGCAGTTCTTC.